Presented here are 8 T cell receptor beta chains from one specimen sequenced in a study of Ad26.COV2.S vaccination and SARS-CoV-2 variants. Described treatment: around 19 received Ad26.COV2.S at low or high dose, single or two shots; roughly five received placebo; per-sample allocation not given. The samples date from day 63 after the first vaccine or placebo injection. The data were produced by immunoSEQ multiplex PCR, yet TCRdb's version contains in-frame clones alone and is incomplete. The repertoire holds hundreds of thousands of clones, with approximately 86% as singletons. The sample was peripheral blood, taken in a trial of Ad26.COV2.S vaccine versus placebo. These receptors originate from a person aged 18-60 years who received the Ad26.COV2.S COVID-19 vaccine or a placebo.

In DNA, the CDR3 is TGTGCCAGCAGCTTGGCGGGTGAGGCTAGCGGGTTTGAGCAGTTCTTC. Translated: CASSLAGEASGFEQFF. The chain combines TRBV5-4 with TRBJ2-1; 8 bases line up with TRBD2. This CDR3 contains 16 residues. The junction had 11 bases not matched to a gene; V was cut back by 0 bases and J by 9 bases. Germline V gene lookup returns CDR1 SGHNT and CDR2 YYREEE (reference sequence).

V usage is TRBV9 and J usage is TRBJ2-7, with unresolved D. Looked up from germline, CDR1 is SGDLS and CDR2 is YYNGEE. V dropped 0 bases and J dropped 2 bases, with 9 bases sitting between them. There are 14 residues in the CDR3. The CDR3 nucleotides are TGTGCCAGCAGCGTAGCGGAAGGAACCTACGAGCAGTACTTC. As protein: CASSVAEGTYEQYF.

The chain combines TRBV7-9 with TRBJ2-1; a weak D match, TRBD2 (5 bases). V was trimmed by 1 base and J by 0 bases, leaving 7 bases between them. CDR3 length: 15 amino acids. Germline V gene sequence: CDR1 SEHNR, CDR2 FQNEAQ (reference sequence). The CDR3 nucleotides read TGTGCCAGCAGCTTAGGAGCGGCCTCCTACAATGAGCAGTTCTTC. The encoded protein is CASSLGAASYNEQFF.

In its sample, this clone was seen a few times. The chain links TRBV5-6 to TRBJ1-6; D call uncertain. V gave up 4 bases and J gave up 7 bases, with 15 bases separating them. The CDR3 totals 15 residues. Germline V gene data show CDR1 as SGHDT and CDR2 as YYEEEE. CDR3 loop: CASSPPDRSNSPLHF. In nucleotides, the CDR3 is TGTGCCAGCAGCCCTCCGGACCGTAGCAATTCACCCCTCCACTTT.

This chain joins TRBV7-2 and TRBJ1-1; D uncertain. V was trimmed by 3 bases and J by 4 bases, leaving 12 bases between them. Per the germline V gene, CDR1 is SGHTA and CDR2 is FQGNSA. The CDR3 runs 14 residues. The CDR3 DNA is TGTGCCAGCAGCTTTATCACTACGGGCACTGAAGCTTTCTTT. Encoded protein: CASSFITTGTEAFF.

In this sample, this clone turned up once. The rearrangement uses TRBV11-2 and TRBJ2-2, with D tentatively TRBD1 or TRBD2 (5 bases each). CDR1 and CDR2 from the germline V gene are SGHAT and FQNNGV. Between the trimmed V and J ends, which lost 4 bases and 3 bases, there was a span of 12 bases. The CDR3 has 15 residues. The CDR3 region has the DNA TGTGCCAGCAGCTCTGTAAGGGGAGACACCGGGGAGCTGTTTTTT. Its protein is CASSSVRGDTGELFF.

The chain uses TRBV25-1 and TRBJ1-4, with D perhaps matching TRBD1 (5 bases). This CDR3 contains 16 residues. CDR1 and CDR2 from the germline V gene are MGHDK and SYGVNS. V was cut by 3 bases and J by 0 bases, with 11 bases left in between. The chain's CDR3 is CASSDPGAATNEKLFF. The CDR3 DNA follows: TGTGCCAGCAGTGACCCCGGGGCCGCAACTAATGAAAAACTGTTTTTT.

The chain carries TRBV19 and TRBJ2-1; 9 nucleotides line up with TRBD1. CDR1 and CDR2 (germline): LNHDA, SQIVND (reference sequence). The CDR3 has 16 amino acids. V was pared by 5 bases and J by 4 bases, with 9 bases of the junction left unmatched. The CDR3 loop reads CASSPRQGVTYNEQFF. The CDR3 DNA reads as TGTGCCAGTAGTCCCCGACAGGGGGTGACATACAATGAGCAGTTCTTC.